This T cell receptor beta chain was sequenced during a study of blood T cell repertoires in COVID-19. Original processing notes: By means of reference gene primer amplification, nucleated cell counts were estimated. This table comes from immunoSEQ multiplex PCR, and its TCRdb copy is limited to in-frame clones, with some not included. V, J and clone size were drawn from that table, and D and trimming were deduced from the DNA. This sample has about 130,000 clones, with 80% to 90% found just once. V trimming: 8 bases; J trimming: 0 bases; junction bases outside the gene matches: 6. In germline, CDR1 is LNHDA, CDR2 SQIVND (reference sequence). This CDR3 region has 16 residues. Individuals aged about 18 to 89 years were recruited from 24 US areas. Cohort allocation depended upon clinical history that participants reported.

Sequenced material: PBMCs or T cells enriched from blood (not recorded which). This sequence originates from a woman aged 50 to 60 who had recovered from COVID-19. The chain recombines TRBV19 with TRBJ1-3, with 11 bases that match TRBD1. CDR3 amino acids: CASFVGTGGSGNTIYF. The DNA of the CDR3 is TGTGCCAGTTTCGTGGGGACAGGGGGCTCTGGAAACACCATATATTTT.